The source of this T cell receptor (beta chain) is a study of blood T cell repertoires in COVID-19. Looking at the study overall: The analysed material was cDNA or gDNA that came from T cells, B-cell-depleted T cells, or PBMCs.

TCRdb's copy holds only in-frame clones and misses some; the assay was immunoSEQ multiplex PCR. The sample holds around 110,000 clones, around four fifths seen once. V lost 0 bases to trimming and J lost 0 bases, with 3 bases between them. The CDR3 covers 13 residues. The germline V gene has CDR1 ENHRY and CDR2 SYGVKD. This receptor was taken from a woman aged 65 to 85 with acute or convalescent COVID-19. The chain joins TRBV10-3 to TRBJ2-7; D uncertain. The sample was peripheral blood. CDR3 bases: TGTGCCATCAGTGAGTCTATCTCCTACGAGCAGTACTTC. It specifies CAISESISYEQYF.